The entry that follows covers one TCR beta chain sequence. Its antigen is still unknown. The data derive from a study of monozygotic twins with inflammatory bowel disease (dated by TCRdb to between 2019 and 2020). Some background on the complete study: In total, around 28 monozygotic twin pairs made up the full study: 19 Danish pairs, all IBD-discordant, plus nine German pairs, of which four were IBD-concordant and five were IBD-discordant. The search for disease-associated traits relied mainly on comparing, within discordant pairs, IBD patients with their genetically identical healthy co-twins. Each individual had, on average, about 151 000 unique TCRalpha sequences and 181 000 unique TCRbeta sequences available for analysis. Findings and caveats that apply to the study as a whole: Fewer clonotypes were shared with other individuals by IBD patients than by healthy twins, most markedly in patients showing signs of disease activity. IBD patients had lower TCRbeta repertoire diversity, measured by the inverse Simpson index, than their healthy co-twins. The results gave no support for a single strong signal or clonotype linked to IBD. Repertoire similarity did not differ between concordant and discordant twins, possibly due to limited statistical power. Different T cell subtypes could not be distinguished in the analysis. Background noise and inter-individual variability may have been introduced into the repertoires by the differing immunosuppressive treatments among patients.

From each donor, a roughly 2.6 ml peripheral blood sample was collected into PAXgene tubes and stored at -80 degrees C. Without any T cell sorting, total RNA was extracted from whole blood using the PAXgene blood miRNA kit on an automated QIAcube. Peripheral blood from monozygotic twin pairs who were concordant or discordant for inflammatory bowel disease underwent deep TCRalpha and TCRbeta repertoire profiling using unique molecular barcoding. Smoking habits were recorded for all twin pairs, with individuals classified as current, former or never smokers. Library prep was done by 5' RACE. For each TCR library, 3,500 to 4,000 ng of total RNA was used. For each sample, cDNA was synthesized in eight separate reactions using SMARTScribe reverse transcriptase. Unique molecular identifiers containing a 6-nucleotide sample barcode were introduced through template switching during cDNA synthesis. Two nested PCRs of roughly 16 and 10 cycles amplified the TCRalpha and TCRbeta cDNA, and bead purification followed each PCR. Before amplification, the cDNA was treated with uracil DNA-glycosylase and purified using the QIAquick PCR purification kit. In the second PCR, Illumina TruSeq-compatible adapters and sample-specific barcodes were added. TapeStation and Qubit were used to check library quality and concentration, and 5 to 6 ng of each library went into the pool. Sequencing of the pooled libraries was done on an Illumina HiSeq2500 single-index Rapid Run using custom sequencing primers and 2 x 100 bp reads. The study's own analysis went as follows. UMI-based consensus assembly with MiGEC version 1.2.6 was used to correct PCR and sequencing errors. MiXCR version 2.1.1 handled V(D)J alignment, clonotype assembly and CDR3 extraction. To normalise gene usage, clonotype sharing and MAIT/NKT TCR abundance, the top 1000, 10 000 and 20 000 clonotypes in each sample were analysed. After downsampling to 27 000 UMIs, diversity was calculated as the inverse Simpson index using the vegan R package. Statistical testing used paired Mann-Whitney U tests on the discordant twin pairs and applied Benjamini-Hochberg correction for multiple testing. Reprocessed by TCRdb, the reads give a single entry per CDR3 protein sequence, without DNA. The V and J calls, along with clone size, are taken from TCRdb and not from the paper's own processing. This sample's listing comprises under 350,000 distinct CDR3 sequences. The leading ten clones occupy less than 6.5% of the sample.

From the cysteine through the phenylalanine, the CDR3 covers 17 amino acids. The entry carries no DNA sequence. Sequences SGHAT (CDR1) and FQNNGV (CDR2) are obtained from the germline V gene. The chain is assembled from TRBV11-2 and TRBJ2-2; there is no DNA to check the TCRdb D call of TRBD1. This sequence originates from a human donor with ulcerative colitis or Crohn's disease, or a healthy co-twin of an affected twin (not recorded which). The material sequenced was blood. The CDR3 amino acid sequence is: CASRSTKTGEDTGELFF.